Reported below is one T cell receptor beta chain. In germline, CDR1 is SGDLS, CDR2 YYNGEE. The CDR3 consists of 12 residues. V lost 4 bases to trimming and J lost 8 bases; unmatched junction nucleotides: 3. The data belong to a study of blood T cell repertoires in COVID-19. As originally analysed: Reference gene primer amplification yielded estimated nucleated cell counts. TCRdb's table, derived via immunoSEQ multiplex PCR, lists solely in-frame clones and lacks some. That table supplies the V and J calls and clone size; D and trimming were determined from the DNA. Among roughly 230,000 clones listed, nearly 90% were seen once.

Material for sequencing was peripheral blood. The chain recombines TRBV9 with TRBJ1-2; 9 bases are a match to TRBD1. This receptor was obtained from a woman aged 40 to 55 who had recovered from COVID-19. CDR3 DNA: TGTGCCAGCAGCCCCGGGACAGGGGGCTACACCTTC. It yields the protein CASSPGTGGYTF.